This T cell receptor beta chain was sequenced in a study of identical twins. V dropped 0 bases and J dropped 2 bases, with 11 bases sitting between them. This CDR3 has 15 residues. Germline loops: CDR1 SNHLY, CDR2 FYNNEI. A universal primer site came from template switching; cDNA carried unique molecular identifiers. TCRdb re-derived calls from the 5' RACE reads in MiXCR, one entry per CDR3 protein. The table has some 730,000 distinct CDR3 sequences, roughly 20% seen once; the top ten hold 10% to 15%. In this sample, this clonotype turned up a few times. The antigen is unknown. Study results and caveats: Conclusions leaned on cross-sectional statistical analysis and did not track the same donors over time.

These data were also reused for a study on T cells expressing NK-cell markers. As reported in that work: The study found dominant NKG2C+ clonotypes at roughly 1.0-8% of CD8+ T cells in several donors.

Sequencing used PBMCs. The chain recombines TRBV2 with TRBJ2-7, with TRBD2 as a possible D gene (5 bases). The TCR sequence derives from a woman under 30 in good health. The CDR3 DNA follows: TGTGCCAGCAGTGAAGCGCCCAAGAGGGCCTACGAGCAGTACTTC. It translates to CASSEAPKRAYEQYF.